This T cell receptor (beta chain) was identified during a study of shared T cell receptors in the human thymus. This CDR3 has 15 amino acids. Assay used: immunoSEQ multiplex PCR; TCRdb lists only in-frame clones, some missing. The sample lists about 380,000 clones, more than 85% occurring once. The rearrangement links TRBV21-1 to TRBJ2-2. TRBV21-1 is reported as a pseudogene. The source is a human donor. Sequencing used thymocytes. The CDR3 loop is CASSARFGNTGELFF. Here the CDR3 DNA reads TGTGCCAGCAGCGCACGTTTTGGAAACACCGGGGAGCTGTTTTTT.